A single sample gave rise to the 22 T cell receptor beta chains below, sequenced in a study of cytomegalovirus exposure and HLA in healthy donors. PCR amplification relied on 60 Vbeta primers (plus 13 Jbeta primers). Some clones are missing from TCRdb's copy, which holds only in-frame ones; the method was immunoSEQ multiplex PCR. The repertoire holds 100,000 to 150,000 clones, with roughly 80% as singletons. The sample was PBMCs. Receptor source: a woman in her thirties or forties in good health and CMV-seropositive.

This clone was recorded once. V gene TRBV18 combines with J gene TRBJ1-5; 10 nucleotides match TRBD1. Germline CDR1 KGHSH, CDR2 LQKENI. The CDR3 has 16 amino acids. J lost 7 bases, V lost 2 bases, and 8 bases had no gene match. CDR3 sequence reads: CASSPAGQGQGQPQHF. In DNA, the CDR3 is TGTGCCAGCTCACCAGCGGGACAGGGGCAAGGGCAGCCCCAGCATTTT.

This chain joins TRBV14 and TRBJ2-5; 11 nucleotides agree with TRBD1. This CDR3 spans 17 amino acids. From germline, CDR1 is SGHDN and CDR2 FVKESK. V dropped 3 bases and J dropped 5; count of bases not matched to a gene: 11. The CDR3 sequence: CASSQDLGTGGMETQYF. In DNA, the CDR3 is TGTGCCAGCAGCCAGGATTTGGGGACAGGGGGAATGGAGACCCAGTACTTC.

The CDR3 nucleotides read TGTGCCAGCAGCTTACAGGGTAGGGAGACCCAGTACTTC. It translates to CASSLQGRETQYF. The rearrangement joins TRBV13 to TRBJ2-5, with D possibly being TRBD1 (5 bases). From germline, CDR1 is PRHDT and CDR2 FYEKMQ (reference sequence). This CDR3 has 13 amino acids. Trimming removed 2 bases from V and 5 bases from J, with 9 bases in between.

This clone has just a few counts. This rearrangement joins TRBV19 to TRBJ1-5; D is perhaps TRBD1 (5 bases). Trimming removed 6 bases at V and 1 base at J, with 10 bases between. Germline CDR1 LNHDA, CDR2 SQIVND (reference sequence). The CDR3 runs 14 residues. In nucleotides, the CDR3 is TGTGCCAGTAGAGGGCAGGGAAGCAATCAGCCCCAGCATTTT. This translates into CASRGQGSNQPQHF.

Only one count was recorded for this clone. The chain combines TRBV15 with TRBJ2-1; D is possibly TRBD2 (6 bases). The germline gives CDR1 LNHNV, CDR2 YYDKDF (reference sequence). This CDR3 comprises 16 residues. The V gene lost 1 base and the J gene lost 0 bases, with 10 bases spanning the gap. CDR3: CATSRGGSGSYNEQFF. The CDR3 DNA follows: TGTGCCACCAGCAGAGGCGGTAGCGGCTCCTACAATGAGCAGTTCTTC.

The genes are TRBV28 and TRBJ2-1; 10 bases line up with TRBD2. Trimming cost V 6 bases and J 0 bases; bases outside gene matches: 5. There are 16 residues in the CDR3. Germline values: CDR1 MDHEN, CDR2 SYDVKM. This chain's CDR3 is CASSDPSGSSYNEQFF. The CDR3 DNA reads as TGTGCCAGCAGCGACCCTAGCGGGAGCTCCTACAATGAGCAGTTCTTC.

The chain joins TRBV4-2 to TRBJ2-7, with D maybe TRBD2 (5 bases). The CDR3 is 16 amino acids. Germline-derived CDR1 and CDR2 are LGHNA and YNFKEQ. Trimming stripped 0 bases from V and 2 bases from J, with 14 bases between. The CDR3 sequence is CASSQDFLAQTYEQYF. DNA for the CDR3: TGTGCCAGCAGCCAAGATTTTCTAGCCCAAACCTACGAGCAGTACTTC.

The CDR3 DNA reads TGCGCCAGCAGGGGGACAGGGGGCAAGGATGAGCAGTTCTTC. This gives the protein CASRGTGGKDEQFF. The rearrangement joins TRBV10-2 to TRBJ2-1, with TRBD1 matching over 12 bases. In germline, CDR1 is WSHSY, CDR2 SAAADI. With V trimmed by 6 bases and J by 8 bases, 5 bases remained unmatched. The CDR3 contains 14 residues.

CDR3 residues: CASSEYPGGRLGNSPLHF. The CDR3 DNA reads as TGTGCCAGCAGTGAATATCCAGGGGGCCGGTTGGGGAATTCACCCCTCCACTTT. The chain is built from TRBV6-1 and TRBJ1-6; the match to TRBD1 covers 8 bases. Trimming cost V 2 bases and J 7 bases; bases outside gene matches: 13. Germline V lookup: CDR1 MNHNS, CDR2 SASEGT. This CDR3 has 18 amino acids.

The V and J genes are TRBV28 and TRBJ1-2, with D perhaps matching TRBD1 (6 bases). The length of the CDR3 is 14 residues. The V gene lost 5 bases and the J gene lost 4 bases, with 14 bases spanning the gap. From germline, CDR1 is MDHEN and CDR2 SYDVKM. The CDR3 is CASSPGQKSYGYTF. CDR3 bases: TGTGCCAGCAGTCCCGGACAGAAATCCTATGGCTACACCTTC.

This sequence joins TRBV27 and TRBJ2-7, with TRBD2 matching over 10 bases. The V gene's germline CDR1 is MNHEY and CDR2 SMNVEV (reference sequence). This CDR3 spans 16 amino acids. V shed 8 bases and J 6 bases; nucleotides not matched to a gene: 16. CDR3 protein: CASAPESGRATGEQYF. In DNA form, the CDR3 reads TGTGCCAGCGCCCCTGAAAGCGGGAGGGCCACGGGCGAGCAGTACTTC.

This clone was counted between two and nine times. The V call is TRBV5-6, the J call TRBJ2-7, with D uncertain. The CDR3 is 13 residues long. Looked up from germline, CDR1 is SGHDT and CDR2 is YYEEEE. The V and J ends lost 1 base and 9 bases respectively, with 14 bases between them. The CDR3 is CASSLSALGGQYF. In nucleotides, the CDR3 is TGTGCCAGCAGCTTGAGCGCCCTCGGCGGGCAGTACTTC.

The chain recombines TRBV29-1 with TRBJ1-1; TRBD1 might be the D (6 bases). The length of the CDR3 is 10 residues. Germline V gene sequence: CDR1 SQVTM, CDR2 ANQGSEA. V lost 6 bases and J lost 11, with 13 bases in between. CDR3: CSVQTGRAFF. The CDR3 bases are TGCAGCGTCCAGACAGGAAGGGCTTTCTTT.

This clone was observed a single time. The rearrangement uses TRBV7-2 and TRBJ2-7; D might be TRBD2 (6 bases). This CDR3 has 14 residues. Germline-derived CDR1 and CDR2 are SGHTA and FQGNSA. The ends were cut back, 2 bases at V and 1 base at J, with 9 bases in the middle. The CDR3 spells CASSLPTRSYEQYF. The CDR3 coding sequence is TGTGCCAGCAGCTTACCGACTAGGTCCTACGAGCAGTACTTC.

This chain connects TRBV11-2 to TRBJ2-7; TRBD1 might be the D (7 bases). There are 14 residues in the CDR3. The germline CDR1 and CDR2 sequences are SGHAT and FQNNGV. Trimming removed 1 base from V and 3 bases from J, with 10 bases in between. The CDR3 sequence is CASSLGGTDYEQYF. For the CDR3, the DNA is TGTGCCAGCAGCTTAGGCGGGACAGACTACGAGCAGTACTTC. Full variable domain (remainder filled in from reference TRBV11-2 and TRBJ2-7): EAGVAQSPRYKIIEKRQSVAFWCNPISGHATLYWYQQILGQGPKLLIQFQNNGVVDDSQLPKDRFSAERLKGVDSTLKIQPAKLEDSAVYLCASSLGGTDYEQYFGPGTRLTVT.

The chain is built from TRBV7-9 and TRBJ2-1; 8 nucleotides line up with TRBD2. Trimming cost V 5 bases and J 6 bases; bases outside gene matches: 9. Germline values: CDR1 SEHNR, CDR2 FQNEAQ (reference sequence). CDR3 length: 15 residues. The CDR3 here is CASSLGGGGGNEQFF. The DNA of the CDR3 is TGTGCCAGCAGCCTCGGGGGGGGAGGGGGCAATGAGCAGTTCTTC.

The chain is built from TRBV5-1 and TRBJ1-1; D may be TRBD1 (6 bases). The CDR3 is made up of 14 amino acids. Germline V gene lookup returns CDR1 SGHRS and CDR2 YFSETQ. The ends were cut back, 3 bases at V and 1 base at J, with 10 bases in the middle. The DNA of the CDR3 is TGCGCCAGCAGCTCACAGGGCTCGAACACTGAAGCTTTCTTT. It is translated as CASSSQGSNTEAFF.

Note on this clone: Relative to the germline gene, one junction end is altered; a read error may explain this. This rearrangement joins TRBV7-9 to TRBJ2-1; 8 nucleotides line up with TRBD1. In germline, CDR1 is SEHNR, CDR2 FQNEAQ (reference sequence). The CDR3 runs 16 residues. Written as DNA, the CDR3 is TGTTCCAGCAGACCCCCAGGAGACAGGGGTTCGAATGAGCAGTTCTTC. Its protein product is CSSRPPGDRGSNEQFF.

This chain joins TRBV19 and TRBJ1-2; weak D call: TRBD1 (5 bases). The CDR3 length is 15 residues. Germline CDR1 is LNHDA and CDR2 is SQIVND (reference sequence). Deletions cut 3 bases from V and 8 bases from J, with 19 bases between. The CDR3 nucleotides are TGTGCCAGTAGTATCCTCATAAATCTAGGGGTCGGCTACACCTTC. It codes for CASSILINLGVGYTF.

This clone was seen a few times. The V call is TRBV7-3, the J call TRBJ2-1; weak D call: TRBD1 (7 bases). The V gene lost 3 bases and the J gene lost 3 bases, with 15 bases spanning the gap. Germline CDR1 and CDR2: SGHTA and FQGTGA. The CDR3 runs to 16 residues. The CDR3 nucleotides read TGTGCCAGCAGCTTCAGGGGGGACTTTTACTACAATGAGCAGTTCTTC. Its protein product is CASSFRGDFYYNEQFF.

The rearrangement joins TRBV4-1 to TRBJ2-3, with TRBD1 matching over 7 bases. The CDR3 runs 20 residues. Germline CDR1 is MGHRA and CDR2 is YSYEKL. After removal of 1 base from V and 4 bases from J, the junction contained 20 bases not matched to a gene. CDR3 sequence (DNA): TGCGCCAGCAGCCAAGGTTTTGACAGGGTAAAACTGGCCAAGGCAGATACGCAGTATTTT. Translation gives CASSQGFDRVKLAKADTQYF.

The chain recombines TRBV2 with TRBJ2-5, with a possible D match to TRBD2 (6 bases). The length of the CDR3 is 14 residues. Germline CDR1 is SNHLY and CDR2 is FYNNEI. V was pared by 6 bases and J by 2 bases, with 13 bases between. The CDR3 nucleotides are TGTGCCAGCAGAGGGTGGACTACACAAGAGACCCAGTACTTC. Protein product: CASRGWTTQETQYF. Supplemented by reference TRBV2 and TRBJ2-5, the full variable domain reads EPEVTQTPSHQVTQMGQEVILRCVPISNHLYFYWYRQILGQKVEFLVSFYNNEISEKSEIFDDQFSVERPDGSNFTLKIRSTKLEDSAMYFCASRGWTTQETQYFGPGTRLLVL.